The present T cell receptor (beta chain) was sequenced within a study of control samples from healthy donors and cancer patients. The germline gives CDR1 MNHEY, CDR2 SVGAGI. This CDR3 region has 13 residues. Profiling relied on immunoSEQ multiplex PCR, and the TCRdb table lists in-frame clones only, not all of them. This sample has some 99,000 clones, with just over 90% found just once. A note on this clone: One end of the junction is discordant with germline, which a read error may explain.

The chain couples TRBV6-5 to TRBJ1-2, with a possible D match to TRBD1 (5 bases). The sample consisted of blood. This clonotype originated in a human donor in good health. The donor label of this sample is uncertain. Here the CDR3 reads CASSYSEPGREAF. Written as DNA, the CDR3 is TGTGCCAGCAGTTACTCAGAACCGGGACGAGAGGCTTTC.